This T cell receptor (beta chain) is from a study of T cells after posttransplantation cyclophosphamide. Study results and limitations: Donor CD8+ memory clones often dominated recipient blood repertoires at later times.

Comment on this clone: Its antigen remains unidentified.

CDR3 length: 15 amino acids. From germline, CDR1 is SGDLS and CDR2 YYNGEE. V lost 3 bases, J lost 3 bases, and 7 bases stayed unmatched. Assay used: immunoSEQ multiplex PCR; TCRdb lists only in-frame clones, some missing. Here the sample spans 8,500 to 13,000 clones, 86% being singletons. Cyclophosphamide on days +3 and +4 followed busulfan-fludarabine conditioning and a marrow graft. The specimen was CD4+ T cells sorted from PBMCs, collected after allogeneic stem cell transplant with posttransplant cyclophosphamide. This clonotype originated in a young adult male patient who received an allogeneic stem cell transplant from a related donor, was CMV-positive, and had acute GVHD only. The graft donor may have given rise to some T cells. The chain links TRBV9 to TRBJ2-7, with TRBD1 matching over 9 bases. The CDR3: CASSAGQGLGYEQYF. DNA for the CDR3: TGTGCCAGCAGCGCAGGACAGGGGCTGGGCTACGAGCAGTACTTC.